This T cell receptor (beta chain) originates from a study of T-cell memory formation after mild COVID-19. Study at large: The study found TCR clusters largely donor specific. The study, taken as a whole, reports: CD4+ clones that contracted lay mainly in CM and EM; CD8+ ones lay in EMRA. Whereas later expanders leaned CD4+, clones contracting day 15 to 85 showed a balanced CD4/CD8 makeup.

A note on this clonotype: What it binds is unknown.

Trimming stripped 3 bases from V and 4 bases from J, with 11 bases between. The CDR3 is made up of 14 amino acids. CDR1 and CDR2 from the germline V gene are LNHDA and SQIVND (reference sequence). One entry per CDR3 protein results from TCRdb running MiXCR on the 5' RACE reads. The table lists roughly 450,000 distinct CDR3 sequences, 18% of them singletons. The TCR comes from an adult woman who had mild COVID-19 (a few samples of this study predate the infection). Cell type and time point are not known. The sequencing sample was made of PBMCs or a T cell subset sorted from them (not recorded which). The genes are TRBV19 and TRBJ2-3; unclear D gene. The CDR3 region has the DNA TGTGCCAGTAGTATCATCGGGTTACCAGATACGCAGTATTTT. The encoded protein is CASSIIGLPDTQYF.